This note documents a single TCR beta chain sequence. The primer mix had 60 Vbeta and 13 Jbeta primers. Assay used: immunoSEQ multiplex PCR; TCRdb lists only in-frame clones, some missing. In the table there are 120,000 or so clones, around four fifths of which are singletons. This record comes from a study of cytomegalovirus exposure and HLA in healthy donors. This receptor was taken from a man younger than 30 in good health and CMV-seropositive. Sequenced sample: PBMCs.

The CDR3 loop is CASSVSGGSEKLFF. The CDR3 bases are TGTGCCAGCAGCGTGAGCGGGGGAAGTGAAAAACTGTTTTTT. This sequence joins TRBV7-9 and TRBJ1-4; the D gene is possibly TRBD1 (5 bases). The CDR3 totals 14 residues. Trimming removed 5 bases at V and 7 bases at J, with 14 bases between. Germline CDR1 is SEHNR and CDR2 is FQNEAQ (reference sequence).